The sequence of this T cell receptor (beta chain) was determined in a study of human T cells and chemical hapten exposure. This CDR3 comprises 15 residues. Germline V lookup: CDR1 SNHLY, CDR2 FYNNEI. V lost 1 base to trimming and J lost 2 bases, with 6 bases between them. Original methodology: Ranging from roughly 23,224 to 750,000, TCR counts per sample had a median value of around 91,000. Each CDR3 protein gets one entry after TCRdb re-called the RACE reads with MiXCR. For this entry, the V and J calls and clone size follow TCRdb and not the study's own pipeline. The data show some 50,000 distinct CDR3 sequences, over 3.5% seen once. In this sample, this clonotype turned up many times. The antigen is unknown. Study results and limitations: The study found that DPC sensitization did not change TCRs above 1 in 1000 frequency.

Time point defined: healthy volunteer bleed at 2 weeks. Someone pulled total RNA out of unfractionated whole blood. Sequenced material: whole blood. V usage is TRBV2 and J usage is TRBJ2-6; weak D call: TRBD2 (5 bases). This TCR was sampled from a female donor in good health. Some clones in this sample may be carry-over from other donors' samples. The CDR3 DNA follows: TGTGCCAGCAGTGAAGAGAGGGCTGGGGCCAACGTCCTGACTTTC. Translation gives CASSEERAGANVLTF.